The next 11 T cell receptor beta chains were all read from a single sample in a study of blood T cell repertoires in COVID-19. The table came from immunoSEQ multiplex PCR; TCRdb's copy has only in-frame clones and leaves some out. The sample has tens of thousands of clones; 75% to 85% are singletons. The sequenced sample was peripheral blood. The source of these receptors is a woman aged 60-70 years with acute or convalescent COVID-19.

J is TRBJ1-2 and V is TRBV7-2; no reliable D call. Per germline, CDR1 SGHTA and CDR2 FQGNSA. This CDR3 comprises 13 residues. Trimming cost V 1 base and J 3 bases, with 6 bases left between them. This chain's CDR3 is CASSLGAYYGYTF. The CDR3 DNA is TGTGCCAGCAGCTTAGGGGCCTACTATGGCTACACCTTC. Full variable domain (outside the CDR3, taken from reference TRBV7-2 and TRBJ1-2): GAGVSQSPSNKVTEKGKDVELRCDPISGHTALYWYRQSLGQGLEFLIYFQGNSAPDKSGLPSDRFSAERTGGSVSTLTIQRTQQEDSAVYLCASSLGAYYGYTFGSGTRLTVV.

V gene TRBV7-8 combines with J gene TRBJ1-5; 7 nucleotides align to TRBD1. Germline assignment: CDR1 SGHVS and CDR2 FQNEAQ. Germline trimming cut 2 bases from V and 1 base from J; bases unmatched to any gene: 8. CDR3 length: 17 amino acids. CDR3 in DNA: TGTGCCAGCAGCTTACCCCGACAGGGAAGAAGCAATCAGCCCCAGCATTTT. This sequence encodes CASSLPRQGRSNQPQHF.

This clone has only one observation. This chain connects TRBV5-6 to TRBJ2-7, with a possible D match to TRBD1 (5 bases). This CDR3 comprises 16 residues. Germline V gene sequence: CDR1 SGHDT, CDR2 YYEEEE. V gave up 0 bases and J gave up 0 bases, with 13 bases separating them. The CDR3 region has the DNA TGTGCCAGCAGCTTGGGGACAAGGAAGAACTCCTACGAGCAGTACTTC. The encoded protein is CASSLGTRKNSYEQYF.

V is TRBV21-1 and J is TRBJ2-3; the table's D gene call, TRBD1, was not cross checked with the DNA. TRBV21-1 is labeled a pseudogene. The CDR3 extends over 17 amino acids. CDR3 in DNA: TGTGCCAGCAGCAAAGCCTACAGGGTTCCTAGCACAGATACGCAGTATTTT. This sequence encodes CASSKAYRVPSTDTQYF.

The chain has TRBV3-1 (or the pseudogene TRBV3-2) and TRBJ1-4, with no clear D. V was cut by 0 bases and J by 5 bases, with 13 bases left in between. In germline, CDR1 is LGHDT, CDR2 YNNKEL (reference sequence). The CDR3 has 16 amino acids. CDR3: CASSQDTGLQNEKLFF. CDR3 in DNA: TGTGCCAGCAGCCAAGATACCGGACTGCAGAATGAAAAACTGTTTTTT.

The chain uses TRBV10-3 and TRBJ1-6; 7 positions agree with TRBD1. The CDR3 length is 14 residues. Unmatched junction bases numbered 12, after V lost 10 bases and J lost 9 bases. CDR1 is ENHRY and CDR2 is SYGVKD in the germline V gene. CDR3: CATGGGQLISPLHF. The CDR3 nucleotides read TGTGCCACCGGGGGGGGACAGCTGATTTCACCCCTCCACTTT.

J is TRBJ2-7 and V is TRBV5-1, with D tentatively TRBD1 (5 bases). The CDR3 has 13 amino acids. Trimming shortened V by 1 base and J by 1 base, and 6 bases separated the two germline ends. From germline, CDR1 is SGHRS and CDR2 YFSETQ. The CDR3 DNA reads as TGCGCCAGCAGCTTGTACAGGTCCTACGAGCAGTACTTC. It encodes CASSLYRSYEQYF.

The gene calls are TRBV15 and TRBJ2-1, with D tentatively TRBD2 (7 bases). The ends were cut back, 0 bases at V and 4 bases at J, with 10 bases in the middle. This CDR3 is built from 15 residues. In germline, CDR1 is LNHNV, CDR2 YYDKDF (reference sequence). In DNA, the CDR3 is TGTGCCACCAGCAGAGACGAGGGGGGGTACAATGAGCAGTTCTTC. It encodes CATSRDEGGYNEQFF.

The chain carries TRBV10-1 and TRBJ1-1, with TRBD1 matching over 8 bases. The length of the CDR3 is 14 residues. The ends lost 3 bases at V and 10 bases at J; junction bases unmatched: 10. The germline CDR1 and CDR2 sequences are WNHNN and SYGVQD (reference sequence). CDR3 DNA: TGCGCCAGCAGTGACGGACAGGGAGAGACACGAGCTTTCTTT. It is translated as CASSDGQGETRAFF.

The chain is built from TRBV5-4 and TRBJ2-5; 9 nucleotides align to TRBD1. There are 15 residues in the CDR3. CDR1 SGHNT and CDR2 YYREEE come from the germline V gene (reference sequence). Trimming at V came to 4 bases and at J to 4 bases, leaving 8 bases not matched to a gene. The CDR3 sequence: CASSPRQGEGETQYF. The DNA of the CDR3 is TGTGCCAGCAGCCCACGACAGGGGGAGGGAGAGACCCAGTACTTC.

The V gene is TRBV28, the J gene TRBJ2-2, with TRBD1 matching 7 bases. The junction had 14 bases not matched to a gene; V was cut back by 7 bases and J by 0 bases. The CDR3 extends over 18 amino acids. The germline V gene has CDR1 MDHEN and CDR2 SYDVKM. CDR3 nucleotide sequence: TGTGCCAGCACCCGCCCTTACTTGACAGGGCCGAACACCGGGGAGCTGTTTTTT. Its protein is CASTRPYLTGPNTGELFF. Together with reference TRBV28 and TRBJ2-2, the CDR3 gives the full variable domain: DVKVTQSSRYLVKRTGEKVFLECVQDMDHENMFWYRQDPGLGLRLIYFSYDVKMKEKGDIPEGYSVSREKKERFSLILESASTNQTSMYLCASTRPYLTGPNTGELFFGEGSRLTVL.